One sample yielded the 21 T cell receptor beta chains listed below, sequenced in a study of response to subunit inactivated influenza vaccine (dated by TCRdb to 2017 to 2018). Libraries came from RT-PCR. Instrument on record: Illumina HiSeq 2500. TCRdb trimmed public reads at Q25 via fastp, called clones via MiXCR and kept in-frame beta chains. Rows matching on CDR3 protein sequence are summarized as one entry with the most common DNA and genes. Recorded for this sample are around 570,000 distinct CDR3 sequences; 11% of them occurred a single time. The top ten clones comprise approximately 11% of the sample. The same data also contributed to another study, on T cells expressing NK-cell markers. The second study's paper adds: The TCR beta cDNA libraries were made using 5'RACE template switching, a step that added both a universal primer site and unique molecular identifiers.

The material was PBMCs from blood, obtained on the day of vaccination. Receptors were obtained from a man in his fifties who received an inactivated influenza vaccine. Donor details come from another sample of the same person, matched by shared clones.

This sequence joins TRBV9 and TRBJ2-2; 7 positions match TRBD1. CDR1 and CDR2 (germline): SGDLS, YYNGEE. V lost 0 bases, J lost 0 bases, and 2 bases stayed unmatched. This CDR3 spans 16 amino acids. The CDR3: CASSVAGGSNTGELFF. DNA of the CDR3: TGTGCCAGCAGCGTAGCAGGGGGTTCGAACACCGGGGAGCTGTTTTTT.

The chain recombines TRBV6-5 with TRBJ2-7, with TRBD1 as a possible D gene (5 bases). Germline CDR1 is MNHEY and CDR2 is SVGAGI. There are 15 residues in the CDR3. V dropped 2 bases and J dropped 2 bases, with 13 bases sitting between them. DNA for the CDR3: TGTGCCAGCAGTTACGGCCCGACAGAAACCTACGAGCAGTACTTC. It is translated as CASSYGPTETYEQYF.

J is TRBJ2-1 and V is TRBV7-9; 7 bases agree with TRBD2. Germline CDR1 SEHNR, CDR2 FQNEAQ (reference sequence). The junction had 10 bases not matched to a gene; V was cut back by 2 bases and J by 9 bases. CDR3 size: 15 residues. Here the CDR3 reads CASSLTGGGGSEQFF. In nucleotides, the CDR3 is TGTGCCAGCAGCTTAACTGGCGGGGGTGGCAGTGAGCAGTTCTTC.

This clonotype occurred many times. CDR3 nucleotides: TGTGCCAGCAGCTTAGGTCGGGGGGGATTCGTCAATGAGCAGTTCTTC. Amino acids: CASSLGRGGFVNEQFF. The J gene is TRBJ2-1, the V gene TRBV7-9; TRBD2 agrees at 8 bases. The germline V gene encodes CDR1 SEHNR and CDR2 FQNEAQ (reference sequence). V shed 1 base, J shed 6 bases, and the junction held 8 bases outside the gene matches. The CDR3 loop spans 16 amino acids.

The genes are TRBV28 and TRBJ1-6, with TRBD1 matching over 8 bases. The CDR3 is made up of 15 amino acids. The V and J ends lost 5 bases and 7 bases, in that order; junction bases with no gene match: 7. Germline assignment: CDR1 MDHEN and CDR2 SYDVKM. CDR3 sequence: CASSPPGQANSPLHF. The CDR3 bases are TGTGCCAGCAGTCCGCCGGGACAGGCGAATTCACCCCTCCACTTT.

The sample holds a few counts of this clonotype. As DNA, the CDR3 is TGTGCCAGCAGTGATCGGGACAGGGGTATCTACGAGCAGTACTTC. Residues: CASSDRDRGIYEQYF. V and J are TRBV2 and TRBJ2-7, with TRBD1 matching over 10 bases. Germline loops: CDR1 SNHLY, CDR2 FYNNEI. V lost 3 bases and J lost 3; bases outside the gene matches: 5. The CDR3 contains 15 residues.

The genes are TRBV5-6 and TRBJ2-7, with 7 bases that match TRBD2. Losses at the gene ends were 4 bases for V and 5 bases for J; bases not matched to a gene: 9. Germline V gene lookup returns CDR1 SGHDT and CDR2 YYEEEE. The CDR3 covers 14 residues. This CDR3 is CASSGGVGLDEQYF. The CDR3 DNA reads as TGTGCCAGCAGCGGGGGGGTGGGCCTCGACGAGCAGTACTTC.

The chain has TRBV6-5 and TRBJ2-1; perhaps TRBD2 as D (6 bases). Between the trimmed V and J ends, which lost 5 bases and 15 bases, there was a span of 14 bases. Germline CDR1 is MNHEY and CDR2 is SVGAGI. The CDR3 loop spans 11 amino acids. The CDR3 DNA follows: TGTGCCAGCAGTAACGAGGGGAGGTTGTTCTTC. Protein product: CASSNEGRLFF.

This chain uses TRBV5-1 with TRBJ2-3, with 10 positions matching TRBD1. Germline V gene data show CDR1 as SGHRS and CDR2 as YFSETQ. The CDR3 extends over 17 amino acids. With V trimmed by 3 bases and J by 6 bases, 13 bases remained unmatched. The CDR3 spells CASSSLRVTGGDDTQYF. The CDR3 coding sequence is TGCGCCAGCAGCTCCTTACGGGTGACAGGGGGCGACGATACGCAGTATTTT.

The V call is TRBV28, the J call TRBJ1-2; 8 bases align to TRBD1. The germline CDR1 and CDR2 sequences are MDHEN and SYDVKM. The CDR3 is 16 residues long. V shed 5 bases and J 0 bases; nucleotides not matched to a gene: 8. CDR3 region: CASSGQGVLANYGYTF. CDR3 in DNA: TGTGCCAGCAGTGGACAGGGAGTACTCGCTAACTATGGCTACACCTTC.

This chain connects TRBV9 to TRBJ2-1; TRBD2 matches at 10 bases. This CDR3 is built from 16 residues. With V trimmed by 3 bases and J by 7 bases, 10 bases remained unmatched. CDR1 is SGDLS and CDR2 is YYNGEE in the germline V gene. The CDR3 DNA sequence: TGTGCCAGCAGCGCTGGAGCGGGAGGGGCTGGGAATGAGCAGTTCTTC. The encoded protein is CASSAGAGGAGNEQFF.

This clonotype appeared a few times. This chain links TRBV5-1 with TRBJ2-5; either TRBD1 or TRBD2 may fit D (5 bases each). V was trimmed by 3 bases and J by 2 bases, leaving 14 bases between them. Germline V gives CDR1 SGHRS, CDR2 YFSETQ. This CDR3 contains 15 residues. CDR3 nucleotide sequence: TGCGCCAGCAGCTCCAACTGGGGGTGGCAAGAGACCCAGTACTTC. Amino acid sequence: CASSSNWGWQETQYF.

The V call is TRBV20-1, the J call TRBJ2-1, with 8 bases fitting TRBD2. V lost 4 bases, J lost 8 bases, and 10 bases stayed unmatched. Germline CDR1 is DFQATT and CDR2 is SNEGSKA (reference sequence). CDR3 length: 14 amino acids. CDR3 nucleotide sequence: TGCAGTGCTATAGGACTAGCTGGGGTCGATGAGCAGTTCTTC. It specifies CSAIGLAGVDEQFF.

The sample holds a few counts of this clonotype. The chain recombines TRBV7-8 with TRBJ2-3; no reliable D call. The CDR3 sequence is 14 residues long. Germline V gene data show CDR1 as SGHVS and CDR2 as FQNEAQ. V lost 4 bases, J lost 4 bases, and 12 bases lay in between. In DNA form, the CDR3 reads TGTGCCAGCAGCTACCCGGAGTACTCAGATACGCAGTATTTT. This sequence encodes CASSYPEYSDTQYF.

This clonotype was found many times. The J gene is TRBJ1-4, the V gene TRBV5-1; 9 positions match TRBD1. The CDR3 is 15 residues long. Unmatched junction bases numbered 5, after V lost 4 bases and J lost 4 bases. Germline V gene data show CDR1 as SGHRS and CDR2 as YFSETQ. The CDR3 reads CASSPGQGLNEKLFF. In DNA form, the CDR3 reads TGCGCCAGCAGCCCGGGACAGGGCCTTAATGAAAAACTGTTTTTT.

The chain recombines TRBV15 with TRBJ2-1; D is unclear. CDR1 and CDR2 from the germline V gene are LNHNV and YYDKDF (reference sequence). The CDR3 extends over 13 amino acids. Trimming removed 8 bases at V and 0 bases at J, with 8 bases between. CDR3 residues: CATGHGSYNEQFF. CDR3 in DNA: TGTGCCACCGGTCACGGCTCCTACAATGAGCAGTTCTTC.

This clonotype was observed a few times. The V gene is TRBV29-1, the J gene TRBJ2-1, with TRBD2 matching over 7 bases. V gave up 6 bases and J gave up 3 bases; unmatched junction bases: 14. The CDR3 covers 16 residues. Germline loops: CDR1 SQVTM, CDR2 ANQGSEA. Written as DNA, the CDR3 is TGCAGCGTGGACCTTTTCCGGGAGGACTTCTACAATGAGCAGTTCTTC. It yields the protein CSVDLFREDFYNEQFF.

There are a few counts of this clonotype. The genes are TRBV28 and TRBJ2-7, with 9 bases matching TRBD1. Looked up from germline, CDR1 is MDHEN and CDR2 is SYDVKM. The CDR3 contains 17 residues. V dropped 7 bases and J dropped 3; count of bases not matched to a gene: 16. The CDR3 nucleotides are TGTGCCAGCACCCCGGGGGGAGGGGGACAGGGCTTCTACGAGCAGTACTTC. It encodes CASTPGGGGQGFYEQYF.

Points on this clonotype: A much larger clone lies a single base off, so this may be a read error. The CDR3 sequence is CAIRQGRFGTGELFF. The CDR3, as DNA: TGTGCCATCAGACAAGGACGTTTCGGCACCGGGGAGCTGTTTTTT. The V gene is TRBV14, the J gene TRBJ2-2, with D unresolved. CDR1 and CDR2 from the germline V gene are SGHDN and FVKESK. The CDR3 length is 15 residues. V lost 10 bases to trimming and J lost 4 bases, with 19 bases between them.

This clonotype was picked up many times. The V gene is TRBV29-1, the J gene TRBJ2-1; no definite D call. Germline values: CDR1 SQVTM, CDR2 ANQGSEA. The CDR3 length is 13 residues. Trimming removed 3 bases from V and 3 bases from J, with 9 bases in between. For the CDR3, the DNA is TGCAGCGTTGATTTTGGGAACTACAATGAGCAGTTCTTC. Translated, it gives CSVDFGNYNEQFF.

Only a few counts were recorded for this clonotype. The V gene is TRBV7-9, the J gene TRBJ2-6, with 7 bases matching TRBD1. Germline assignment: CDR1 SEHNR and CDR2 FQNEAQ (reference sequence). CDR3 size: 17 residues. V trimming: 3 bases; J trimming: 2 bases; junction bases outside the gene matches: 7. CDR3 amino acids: CASSFGTGATGANVLTF. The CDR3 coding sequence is TGTGCCAGCAGCTTTGGTACAGGGGCAACTGGGGCCAACGTCCTGACTTTC.